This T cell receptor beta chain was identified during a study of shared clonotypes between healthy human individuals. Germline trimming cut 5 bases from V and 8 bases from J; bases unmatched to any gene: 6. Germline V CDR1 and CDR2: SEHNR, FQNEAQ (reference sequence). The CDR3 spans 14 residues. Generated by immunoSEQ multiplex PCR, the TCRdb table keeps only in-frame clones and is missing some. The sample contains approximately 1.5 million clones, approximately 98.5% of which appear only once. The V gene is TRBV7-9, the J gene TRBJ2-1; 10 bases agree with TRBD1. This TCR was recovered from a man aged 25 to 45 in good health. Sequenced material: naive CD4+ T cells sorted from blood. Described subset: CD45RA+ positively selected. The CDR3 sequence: CASSDRGRVHEQFF. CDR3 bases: TGTGCCAGCAGCGACAGGGGGCGCGTCCATGAGCAGTTCTTC.